This T cell receptor (beta chain) originates from a study of blood T cells in healthy people across ages. General study findings and limits: Naive T cell percentage strongly correlated with TCR beta diversity.

It was with a sample-barcoded 5' primer and a J-beta primer mix that a second PCR of roughly 7 to 12 cycles was run. In TCRdb, the 5' RACE reads were re-called with MiXCR into one record per CDR3 protein. The table shows 500,000 to 650,000 distinct CDR3 sequences, with around 27% occurring only once. This clonotype has more than one count but fewer than ten. The antigen is undetermined. V gave up 6 bases and J gave up 7 bases; unmatched junction bases: 8. This CDR3 has 14 residues. Germline V gene lookup returns CDR1 LGHDT and CDR2 YNNKEL (reference sequence). Drawn from each donor were around 9.1 milliliters of peripheral blood. The sample was also reused in another study, on T cells of mothers and their children. As reported in that work: A second PCR was performed with the M1S primer. This primer added sample barcodes and 2-4 random nucleotides. Unrelated mother-child pairs always had slightly, but never significantly, lower normalized overlap than related pairs.

V usage is TRBV3-1 and J usage is TRBJ1-3; 8 bases match TRBD1. The sequence derives from a boy younger than 10 in good health. The sequenced sample consisted of blood. The CDR3 sequence: CASSRPGQGNTIYF. The CDR3 nucleotides read TGTGCCAGCAGTCGACCCGGACAGGGCAACACCATATATTTT.